The 26 T cell receptor beta chains reported below all come from one sample, sequenced in a study of OX40 agonist ivuxolimab in advanced cancers. Repertoires were generated with immunoSEQ multiplex PCR, while TCRdb's copy carries only in-frame clones and drops some. The table lists about 73,000 clones, about 90% of them singletons. This specimen was CD4+ or CD8+ T cells sorted from blood, taken in a trial of the OX40 agonist ivuxolimab. Receptor source: an adult with an advanced solid tumor such as melanoma, head and neck, liver or kidney cancer.

The gene calls are TRBV18 and TRBJ1-3, with 8 bases aligning to TRBD1. Trimming removed 4 bases from V and 1 base from J; junction bases left unmatched: 6. The germline V gene encodes CDR1 KGHSH and CDR2 LQKENI. The CDR3 extends over 16 amino acids. CDR3 protein: CASSRDRRASGNTIYF. CDR3 coding DNA: TGTGCCAGCTCACGGGACAGGCGTGCTTCTGGAAACACCATATATTTT.

V usage is TRBV11-1 and J usage is TRBJ2-1; D is possibly TRBD2 (7 bases). V was shortened by 3 bases and J by 2 bases, with 11 bases between the two germline ends. CDR3 length equals 15 residues. The germline V gene encodes CDR1 SGHAT and CDR2 FQDESV (reference sequence). CDR3 nucleotide sequence: TGTGCCAGCAGCTTGGGAGGGGGGGCCTACAATGAGCAGTTCTTC. Translation gives CASSLGGGAYNEQFF. The full variable domain, with the rest looked up from reference TRBV11-1 and TRBJ2-1, is EAEVAQSPRYKITEKSQAVAFWCDPISGHATLYWYRQILGQGPELLVQFQDESVVDDSQLPKDRFSAERLKGVDSTLKIQPAELGDSAMYLCASSLGGGAYNEQFFGPGTRLTVL.

This chain uses TRBV7-8 with TRBJ2-7; 10 bases are shared with TRBD2. J lost 3 bases, V lost 7 bases, and 12 bases had no gene match. This CDR3 has 16 amino acids. Germline-derived CDR1 and CDR2 are SGHVS and FQNEAQ. The CDR3 is CASTPPGIAGGYEQYF. The CDR3 nucleotides are TGTGCCAGCACCCCCCCCGGAATAGCGGGGGGCTACGAGCAGTACTTC.

This chain links TRBV25-1 with TRBJ2-3, with a possible D match to TRBD2 (6 bases). The CDR3 extends over 14 amino acids. V lost 3 bases and J 6 bases, leaving 13 bases between the germline ends. Germline assignment: CDR1 MGHDK and CDR2 SYGVNS. CDR3 in amino acids: CASSDEAGVDTQYF. The CDR3 region has the DNA TGTGCCAGCAGTGACGAAGCGGGTGTGGATACGCAGTATTTT.

The rearrangement links TRBV30 to TRBJ2-3, with no clear D. V lost 1 base and J lost 4, with 6 bases in between. This CDR3 contains 12 residues. Germline V gene sequence: CDR1 GTSNPN, CDR2 SVGIG (reference sequence). This CDR3 reads CAWSAPPDTQYF. CDR3 DNA: TGTGCCTGGAGTGCCCCCCCAGATACGCAGTATTTT.

This chain joins TRBV4-1 and TRBJ1-4, with D maybe TRBD1 (5 bases). Germline CDR1 MGHRA, CDR2 YSYEKL. The CDR3 totals 17 residues. Trimming shortened V by 2 bases and J by 0 bases, and 13 bases separated the two germline ends. CDR3 sequence (DNA): TGCGCCAGCAGCCAACAGGGCCTCGACACAACTAATGAAAAACTGTTTTTT. It translates to CASSQQGLDTTNEKLFF.

The gene calls are TRBV18 and TRBJ2-7; 10 bases align to TRBD2. The J segment lost 6 bases and the V segment lost 4 bases, leaving 6 bases of the junction unmatched. CDR3 length equals 14 residues. CDR1 is KGHSH, CDR2 LQKENI, per germline. The CDR3 nucleotides are TGTGCCAGCTCACAGCGGGAGGGCCAGCGCGAGCAGTACTTC. It codes for CASSQREGQREQYF.

This clone was seen only once. The rearrangement links TRBV19 to TRBJ1-5, with TRBD1 identical over 7 bases. CDR1 is LNHDA, CDR2 SQIVND, per germline (reference sequence). The V segment lost 5 bases and the J segment 5 bases; nucleotides outside the gene matches: 6. This CDR3 comprises 14 residues. CDR3 coding DNA: TGTGCCAGTAGTGGAAGGGGGCGGGATCAGCCCCAGCATTTT. Translating it yields CASSGRGRDQPQHF.

This clone was counted once. The chain joins TRBV5-1 to TRBJ1-1; D uncertain. Germline assignment: CDR1 SGHRS and CDR2 YFSETQ. The CDR3 length is 13 residues. Trimming took 3 bases from V and 1 from J, leaving 7 bases between them. As DNA, the CDR3 is TGCGCCAGCAGCTCCGACCCGAACACTGAAGCTTTCTTT. It specifies CASSSDPNTEAFF.

The genes are TRBV10-1 and TRBJ2-5; a weak D match, TRBD2 (6 bases). The DNA end lines up better with TRBJ2-7; the J call may be wrong. The V gene's germline CDR1 is WNHNN and CDR2 SYGVQD (reference sequence). The CDR3 covers 15 residues. The CDR3 nucleotides are TGCGCCAGCAGTCAAGGGACTTCAAGCTCCTACGAGCAGTACTTC. This codes for CASSQGTSSSYEQYF.

The count of this clone is one. The V and J genes are TRBV5-1 and TRBJ2-4, with a weak D call TRBD2 (6 bases). Germline CDR1 is SGHRS and CDR2 is YFSETQ. Between the trimmed V and J ends, which lost 5 bases and 3 bases, there was a span of 18 bases. The CDR3 consists of 16 residues. CDR3 in amino acids: CASRPGVDGGKNIQYF. The DNA of the CDR3 is TGCGCCAGCAGGCCCGGGGTCGACGGGGGCAAAAACATTCAGTACTTC.

This chain joins TRBV5-1 and TRBJ2-5; 13 bases agree with TRBD2. Germline V gene data show CDR1 as SGHRS and CDR2 as YFSETQ. J was trimmed by 7 bases and V by 0 bases; bases with no gene match: 3. This CDR3 is 15 amino acids long. The CDR3 nucleotides read TGCGCCAGCAGCTTGGGGACTAGCGGGGGATGGACCCAGTACTTC. Amino acids: CASSLGTSGGWTQYF.

This clone was found once. This chain connects TRBV30 to TRBJ2-5; unclear D gene. V gave up 0 bases and J gave up 1 base, with 0 bases separating them. Germline CDR1 and CDR2: GTSNPN and SVGIG (reference sequence). This CDR3 spans 11 amino acids. The CDR3 DNA follows: TGTGCCTGGAGTGTCCAAGAGACCCAGTACTTC. This encodes CAWSVQETQYF.

V gene TRBV2 combines with J gene TRBJ1-4; D call uncertain. CDR1 SNHLY and CDR2 FYNNEI come from the germline V gene. Trimming stripped 9 bases from V and 4 bases from J, with 9 bases between. The CDR3 is 12 amino acids. CDR3 sequence (DNA): TGTGCCAGTTGGGAGGTTAATGAAAAACTGTTTTTT. Translated: CASWEVNEKLFF.

V is TRBV5-1 and J is TRBJ1-4; D unresolved. The V and J ends lost 0 bases and 4 bases respectively, with 7 bases between them. The germline CDR1 and CDR2 sequences are SGHRS and YFSETQ. CDR3 length: 14 residues. The chain's CDR3 is CASSLAGINEKLFF. CDR3 nucleotides: TGCGCCAGCAGCTTGGCAGGTATTAATGAAAAACTGTTTTTT.

This chain joins TRBV5-1 and TRBJ1-5; TRBD1 aligns across 7 bases. From germline, CDR1 is SGHRS and CDR2 YFSETQ. J lost 4 bases, V lost 4 bases, and 8 bases had no gene match. CDR3 length: 15 residues. The DNA for the CDR3 is TGCGCCAGCAGCGTTGGTGGGACAGAGAATCAGCCCCAGCATTTT. Amino acid sequence: CASSVGGTENQPQHF.

The chain links TRBV5-6 to TRBJ1-2, with 8 bases matching TRBD1. The CDR3 runs 13 residues. Germline trimming cut 4 bases from V and 13 bases from J; bases unmatched to any gene: 12. Germline CDR1 is SGHDT and CDR2 is YYEEEE. The chain's CDR3 is CASSGRQGSLITF. CDR3 DNA: TGTGCCAGCAGCGGGAGACAGGGGAGTCTTATCACCTTC.

Here the CDR3 DNA reads TGCGCCAGCAGCTCCCGGGTGGGGACAGGGGGAAGTATTTCCAAAAACATTCAGTACTTC. The encoded protein is CASSSRVGTGGSISKNIQYF. This chain uses TRBV5-1 with TRBJ2-4; 11 bases line up with TRBD1. The length of the CDR3 is 20 residues. Germline CDR1 SGHRS, CDR2 YFSETQ. Trimming cost V 3 bases and J 2 bases; bases outside gene matches: 16.

The V gene is TRBV10-2, the J gene TRBJ1-5; D is unresolved. The CDR3 runs 13 residues. V was trimmed by 3 bases and J by 6 bases, leaving 9 bases between them. The V gene's germline CDR1 is WSHSY and CDR2 SAAADI. CDR3 sequence (DNA): TGCGCCAGCAGTGACCTGGGGAGTCAGCCCCAGCATTTT. Translation gives CASSDLGSQPQHF.

The gene calls are TRBV6-6 and TRBJ1-2; D uncertain. Germline V gene sequence: CDR1 MNHNY, CDR2 SVGAGI (reference sequence). CDR3 length equals 14 residues. Trimming removed 2 bases from V and 2 bases from J, with 9 bases in between. CDR3 loop: CASSYRARNYGYTF. The CDR3, as DNA: TGTGCCAGCAGTTACCGGGCACGGAACTATGGCTACACCTTC.

The chain uses TRBV6-5 and TRBJ2-3; no clear D gene. Trimming cost V 5 bases and J 8 bases, with 8 bases left between them. CDR3 length equals 11 residues. Germline-derived CDR1 and CDR2 are MNHEY and SVGAGI. This CDR3 reads CASSRGSTQYF. The CDR3 DNA follows: TGTGCCAGCAGTCGTGGGTCTACGCAGTATTTT.

V is TRBV9 and J is TRBJ2-1; 8 bases line up with TRBD2. The CDR3 length is 15 residues. The germline V gene encodes CDR1 SGDLS and CDR2 YYNGEE. With V trimmed by 0 bases and J by 7 bases, 6 bases remained unmatched. DNA for the CDR3: TGTGCCAGCAGCGTAGCCGGGAGGGCCTGGAATGAGCAGTTCTTC. It codes for CASSVAGRAWNEQFF.

This chain uses TRBV23-1 with TRBJ2-6; D gene unclear. TRBV23-1 is an ORF, with its function uncertain. The length of the CDR3 is 16 residues. Trimming removed 1 base at V and 2 bases at J, with 9 bases between. CDR3 coding DNA: TGCGCCAGCAGTCAATGGGAAGGTGCTGGGGCCAACGTCCTGACTTTC. Translated, it gives CASSQWEGAGANVLTF.

The chain has TRBV7-2 and TRBJ2-3, with D maybe TRBD1 (6 bases). This CDR3 contains 16 residues. The V gene's germline CDR1 is SGHTA and CDR2 FQGNSA. Trimming took off 3 bases at V and 4 bases at J, with 17 bases between the two ends. The CDR3 nucleotides are TGTGCCAGCAGCTTTACCGGGACACCGTGGCCAGATACGCAGTATTTT. It is translated as CASSFTGTPWPDTQYF.

V usage is TRBV28 and J usage is TRBJ1-5; D possibly corresponds to TRBD1 (6 bases). The CDR3 extends over 15 amino acids. Germline V gene data show CDR1 as MDHEN and CDR2 as SYDVKM. The germline V and J ends were trimmed by 6 bases and 2 bases, with 14 bases remaining between them. Written as DNA, the CDR3 is TGTGCCAGCAGAACTCAGGGGCTCGGCAATCAGCCCCAGCATTTT. Translated: CASRTQGLGNQPQHF. The full variable domain, completed using reference TRBV28 and TRBJ1-5, is DVKVTQSSRYLVKRTGEKVFLECVQDMDHENMFWYRQDPGLGLRLIYFSYDVKMKEKGDIPEGYSVSREKKERFSLILESASTNQTSMYLCASRTQGLGNQPQHFGDGTRLSIL.

V is TRBV30 and J is TRBJ1-4; D is uncertain. CDR1 GTSNPN and CDR2 SVGIG come from the germline V gene (reference sequence). This CDR3 is 14 amino acids long. Trimming took 2 bases from V and 8 from J, leaving 15 bases between them. CDR3 in DNA: TGTGCCTGGAGTCCGCGACTGGGATCGGAAAAACTGTTTTTT. Its translation: CAWSPRLGSEKLFF.